This T cell receptor (beta chain) is drawn from a study of T cell responses to AZD1222 COVID-19 vaccine. Sequenced by immunoSEQ multiplex PCR; TCRdb stores in-frame clones only, minus some. The sample records about 89,000 clones, about 89% being singletons. The germline V gene has CDR1 SGHVT and CDR2 SQSDAQ. The CDR3 totals 14 residues. V lost 6 bases, J lost 16 bases, and 22 bases lay in between. This TCR was recovered from an adult who received the AZD1222 COVID-19 vaccine. The specimen was peripheral blood, collected 28 days after the second AZD1222 dose. The chain joins TRBV7-4 to TRBJ1-6, with a possible D match to TRBD1 (5 bases). CDR3 in amino acids: CASSETPPRAPLHF. DNA for the CDR3: TGTGCCAGCAGTGAAACCCCCCCCAGGGCGCCTCTCCACTTT.